A selection of T cell receptor beta chains follows, all from one sample in a study of blood T cell repertoires in COVID-19. Using immunoSEQ multiplex PCR, the repertoire was profiled, and TCRdb retains in-frame clones only, with some absent. Of tens of thousands of clones detected, around 85% appear once; the ten largest clones hold approximately 6%. The specimen sequenced was peripheral blood. Receptors originate from a woman of 80 years or more with active or convalescent COVID-19. Each CDR3 is given with its conserved first and last residue. A D gene is named only where the DNA matches it firmly. A row's size may be missing; if present it is once, few, many or a size class.

>.|18|TRBJ1-5|.|TRBV4-1
TGCGCCAGCAGCCAAGATCTAATAGGGCGGGCGGGCAATCAGCCCCAGCATTTT
CASSQDLIGRAGNQPQHF
>.|14|TRBJ1-2|.|TRBV6-5
TGTGCCAGCGGCGCGGGGGGGGGCGACTATGGCTACACCTTC
CASGAGGGDYGYTF
>.|15|TRBJ1-2|.|TRBV2
TGTGCCAGCATACCAGAAGGTGCCGGGAACTATGGCTACACCTTC
CASIPEGAGNYGYTF
>.|15|TRBJ2-1|TRBD2|TRBV25-1
TGTGCCAGCAGTACCCTAGCGGGAGTAGTCAATGAGCAGTTCTTC
CASSTLAGVVNEQFF
>.|16|TRBJ1-2|.|TRBV5-4
TGTGCCAGCAGCTTGGGAGACACCGCCGCTGGCTATGGCTACACCTTC
CASSLGDTAAGYGYTF
>.|15|TRBJ1-4|TRBD1|TRBV3-1/TRBV3-2
TGTGCCAGCCGACGATGGGACAGCAAAAATGAAAAACTGTTTTTT
CASRRWDSKNEKLFF
>.|15|TRBJ1-1|.|TRBV5-1
TGCGCCAGCAGCTCTCTCGCGACAGTGAACACTGAAGCTTTCTTT
CASSSLATVNTEAFF
>few|14|TRBJ2-3|TRBD1|TRBV5-1
TGCGCCAGCAGCTCGGACAGGGGGCTCGATACGCAGTATTTT
CASSSDRGLDTQYF
>.|17|TRBJ2-6|.|TRBV6-2/TRBV6-3
TGTGCCAGCAGTTATATAGCCCCCGGTTCTGGGGCCAACGTCCTGACTTTC
CASSYIAPGSGANVLTF
>.|15|TRBJ2-5|.|TRBV5-4
TGTGCCAGCACCCCTCCAGGGGATTTTGGAGAGACCCAGTACTTC
CASTPPGDFGETQYF
>.|12|TRBJ1-4|.|TRBV29-1
TGCAGCGTTGCGGTCGCCGGTGAAAAACTGTTTTTT
CSVAVAGEKLFF
>.|15|TRBJ2-1|.|TRBV7-8
TGTGCCAGCAGGCAACCGACTCAACCTTACAATGAGCAGTTCTTC
CASRQPTQPYNEQFF
>.|13|TRBJ1-1|TRBD1|TRBV3-1/TRBV3-2
TGTGCCGTCGGAGGGGGCTTGAACACTGAAGCTTTCTTT
CAVGGGLNTEAFF
>.|14|TRBJ2-3|.|TRBV27
TGTGCCAGCAGTTCTTCCTTTAGCACAGATACGCAGTATTTT
CASSSSFSTDTQYF
>.|15|TRBJ2-2|TRBD2|TRBV9
TGTGCCAGCAGCGCACAACTAGCGGGCACCGGGGAGCTGTTTTTT
CASSAQLAGTGELFF
>once|13|TRBJ2-1|.|TRBV9
TGTGCCAGCTCTGGAGAGGCAGCTAATGAGCAGTTCTTC
CASSGEAANEQFF
>.|19|TRBJ2-1|TRBD2|TRBV4-3
TGCGCCAGCAGCCAAAAGAGGTCCCTAGCGGGGAGCTCCTACAATGAGCAGTTCTTC
CASSQKRSLAGSSYNEQFF
>few|13|TRBJ2-7|.|TRBV28
TGTGCCAGCAACTTTCGGAGCTCCTACGAGCAGTACTTC
CASNFRSSYEQYF
>.|15|TRBJ2-7|TRBD1|TRBV12-5
TGTGCTAGTGGTTTGGCGACAGGGGGCGGTCGTGAGCAGTACTTC
CASGLATGGGREQYF
>.|16|TRBJ1-6|TRBD1|TRBV5-1
TGCGCCAGCAGCTGGGACAGGGTTTCGGGTAATTCACCCCTCCACTTT
CASSWDRVSGNSPLHF
>few|15|TRBJ2-7|.|TRBV19
TGTGCCAGTAGTATAACCTGGGACTTGCGCCACGAGCAGTACTTC
CASSITWDLRHEQYF
>few|15|TRBJ1-5|.|TRBV5-1
TGCGCCAGCAGCTTGGCTGGGGGCGAGGGGCAGCCCCAGCATTTT
CASSLAGGEGQPQHF
>.|15|TRBJ1-6|.|TRBV2
TGTGCCAGCAGTGATGATGCCAGAAATAATTCACCCCTCCACTTT
CASSDDARNNSPLHF
>.|15|TRBJ2-2|.|TRBV9
TGTGCCAGCAGCGTAGTTGGGAGCATACCCGGGGAGCTGTTTTTT
CASSVVGSIPGELFF
>.|14|TRBJ2-1|TRBD2|TRBV3-1/TRBV3-2
TGTGCCAGCAGCCAAGGGACTAGCGGCTCTGAGCAGTTCTTC
CASSQGTSGSEQFF
>.|14|TRBJ1-6|TRBD1|TRBV3-1/TRBV3-2
TGTGCCAGCAGCCACAGACAGGGCGATTCACCCCTCCACTTT
CASSHRQGDSPLHF
>few|14|TRBJ1-4|TRBD1|TRBV3-1/TRBV3-2
TGTGCCAGCAGCTTACAGGGGACGGTGGAAAAACTGTTTTTT
CASSLQGTVEKLFF
>.|13|TRBJ1-1|TRBD1|TRBV2
TGTGCCAGCAGTGTTCAGGGGGCTGGTGAAGCTTTCTTT
CASSVQGAGEAFF
>.|17|TRBJ2-1|.|TRBV3-1/TRBV3-2
TGTGCCAGCAGCCAAATTGTTCTGTCTTTCGTCCACAATGAGCAGTTCTTC
CASSQIVLSFVHNEQFF
>.|14|TRBJ1-2|.|TRBV27
TGTGCCAGCAGTTTTAGCGACGGGTCGGGAGGCTACACCTTC
CASSFSDGSGGYTF
>once|17|TRBJ2-1|TRBD2|TRBV10-3
TGTGCCATCAGTGAGACCGGACTAGCGTCGAGCTACAATGAGCAGTTCTTC
CAISETGLASSYNEQFF
>.|15|TRBJ2-1|TRBD2|TRBV9
TGTGCCAGCAGGCGTGGGGGAGGGGAGGACAATGAGCAGTTCTTC
CASRRGGGEDNEQFF
>.|18|TRBJ2-1|TRBD2|TRBV28
TGTGCCAGCAGCCTTCCTCCGGGACTAGCGGGGGACTACAATGAGCAGTTCTTC
CASSLPPGLAGDYNEQFF
>.|14|TRBJ2-7|TRBD1|TRBV5-1
TGCGCCAGCAGTATGGGACAGGGTCTGAACGAGCAGTACTTC
CASSMGQGLNEQYF
>once|15|TRBJ2-1|.|TRBV11-3
TGTGCCAGCACCTCTTCCGGGGGACCTTACAATGAGCAGTTCTTC
CASTSSGGPYNEQFF
>few|12|TRBJ2-1|.|TRBV2
TGTGCCAGCAGTGCCACACAATATGAGCAGTTCTTC
CASSATQYEQFF
>.|15|TRBJ2-7|TRBD1|TRBV3-1/TRBV3-2
TGTGCCAGCAGCCAAGCCCCTACAGGGGGCTACGAGCAGTACTTC
CASSQAPTGGYEQYF
>once|13|TRBJ2-7|TRBD1|TRBV28
TGTGCCAGCAGTTTATTACAGGGGTACGAGCAGTACTTC
CASSLLQGYEQYF
>.|14|TRBJ1-5|.|TRBV11-2
TGTGCCAGCAGCTTATCAGATAGCAATCAGCCCCAGCATTTT
CASSLSDSNQPQHF
>.|18|TRBJ2-5|TRBD2|TRBV7-2
TGTGCCAGCAGCTTAGGCTTACTAGCGGGGGGGTTTCAAGAGACCCAGTACTTC
CASSLGLLAGGFQETQYF
>.|15|TRBJ1-2|.|TRBV6-5
TGTGCCAGCACCCTCGCCCTTGGGGGGTTCTATGGCTACACCTTC
CASTLALGGFYGYTF
>.|13|TRBJ2-7|.|TRBV3-1/TRBV3-2
TGTGCCAGCAGCCAAGGGGCAGTCTACGAGCAGTACTTC
CASSQGAVYEQYF
>.|15|TRBJ1-6|TRBD1|TRBV7-9
TGTGCCAGCAGCTGGAGGACAGGGGGCAATTCACCCCTCCACTTT
CASSWRTGGNSPLHF
>.|13|TRBJ1-2|.|TRBV10-3
TGTGCCATCAGTGAATACAGATTCTATGGCTACACCTTC
CAISEYRFYGYTF
>.|14|TRBJ2-7|.|TRBV6-5
TGTGCCAGCAGTAAAAGGGGTCGACCCTACGAGCAGTACTTC
CASSKRGRPYEQYF
>.|15|TRBJ2-1|.|TRBV5-5
TGTGCCAGCAGCCCCCAGGGAGGTTCTTACAATGAGCAGTTCTTC
CASSPQGGSYNEQFF
>.|14|TRBJ1-1|TRBD1|TRBV10-3
TGTGCCATCAGTAGGGACAGGGGGCTGACTGAAGCTTTCTTT
CAISRDRGLTEAFF
>.|14|TRBJ1-3|.|TRBV9
TGTGCCAGCAGCATGGGCCCTCAGGGCAACACCATATATTTT
CASSMGPQGNTIYF
>.|13|TRBJ1-5|.|TRBV10-3
TGTGCCATCAGTGAGAACAACAATCAGCCCCAGCATTTT
CAISENNNQPQHF
>.|15|TRBJ1-6|.|TRBV3-1/TRBV3-2
TGTGCCAGCAGCCAAGATCCAGTCAATAATTCACCCCTCCACTTT
CASSQDPVNNSPLHF
>.|15|TRBJ1-6|.|TRBV14
TGTGCCAGCAGCCGGTTTAGGGGGTTGGGCTCACCCCTCCACTTT
CASSRFRGLGSPLHF